The rows below give T cell receptor beta chains drawn from one sample of a study of T cells in Graves' hyperthyroidism and ophthalmopathy. TCRdb re-analysed the multiplex PCR reads in MiXCR, keeping a single row per CDR3 protein. The data hold 550,000 to 650,000 distinct CDR3 sequences, with roughly 14% observed a single time. Sequencing was performed on blood. These receptors came from a woman aged 25-40 years with Graves' hyperthyroidism that later progressed to Graves' ophthalmopathy. CDR3s include the opening cysteine and the closing phenylalanine or tryptophan. A D gene is named only where the DNA matches it firmly. Expanded clones get a size class; other rows say once, few or many, or leave the size out.

J gene | D gene | V gene | clone size | CDR3 DNA | CDR3 protein
TRBJ2-2 | . | TRBV30 | many | TGTGCCTGGAGTGTACGCAGGGCCGGGGAGCTGTTTTTT | CAWSVRRAGELFF
TRBJ1-1 | . | TRBV25-1 | . | TGTGCCAGCAGCCCTACCCGTTGGTCTAACACTGAAGCTTTCTTT | CASSPTRWSNTEAFF
TRBJ1-5 | . | TRBV12-3/TRBV12-4 | many | TGTGCCAGCAGTTTTCCCGGAAATCAGCCCCAGCATTTT | CASSFPGNQPQHF
TRBJ2-7 | TRBD1 | TRBV6-1 | . | TGTGCCAGCAGTGAGACAGGGATCGACGAGCAGTACTTC | CASSETGIDEQYF
TRBJ2-3 | . | TRBV11-3 | many | TGTGCCAGCAGCTTAAGGGGGACCCCGCCGGCGGATACGCAGTATTTT | CASSLRGTPPADTQYF
TRBJ2-6 | TRBD1 | TRBV28 | few | TGTGCCAGCAGTACTCCGGGACAGGGTAACGGGGCCAACGTCCTGACTTTC | CASSTPGQGNGANVLTF
TRBJ2-5 | . | TRBV24-1 | many | TGTGCCACCAGTGATCCACCGTTCGAGACCCAGTACTTC | CATSDPPFETQYF
TRBJ2-1 | . | TRBV12-3/TRBV12-4 | . | TGTGCCTCGTCGCGGACTACCGGGATCTACAATGAGCAGTCCTTC | CASSRTTGIYNEQSF
TRBJ2-1 | TRBD1 | TRBV7-9 | . | TGTGCCAGCAGCCAAGATTCTCGGACAGGGGGCAATGAGCAGTTCTTC | CASSQDSRTGGNEQFF
TRBJ2-3 | . | TRBV13 | many | TGTGCCAGCAGCTTCCGCGGGGAAGCGACCACAGATACGCAGTATTTT | CASSFRGEATTDTQYF
TRBJ2-3 | . | TRBV7-9 | few | TGTGCCAGCAGCTTACGAACGGGGGCAGCTGGCGGAGATACGCAGTATTTT | CASSLRTGAAGGDTQYF
TRBJ1-2 | . | TRBV5-1 | . | TGCGCCAGCAGCTTGGGGCTTCGGGATGGCTACACCTTC | CASSLGLRDGYTF
TRBJ2-1 | . | TRBV27 | many | TGTGCCAGCCGGGGCGGAGGCTCCTACAATGAGCAGTTCTTC | CASRGGGSYNEQFF
TRBJ2-7 | TRBD2 | TRBV12-3/TRBV12-4 | many | TGTGCCAGCAGTATCGGGACTAGCTCCTACGAGCAGTACTTC | CASSIGTSSYEQYF
TRBJ1-1 | . | TRBV5-1 | many | TGCGCCAGCAGCTTGGTCCCGGGGTTCACTGAAGCTTTCTTT | CASSLVPGFTEAFF
TRBJ2-1 | . | TRBV27 | . | TGTGCCAGCAGTCGACGTATCCAGGACCCCTACAGTGAGCAGTTCTTC | CASSRRIQDPYSEQFF
TRBJ1-1 | . | TRBV4-1 | few | TGCGCCAGCAGCCAAGTCCTAGGATTTTACACTGAAGCTTTCTTT | CASSQVLGFYTEAFF
TRBJ2-3 | . | TRBV7-8 | . | TGTGCCAGCAGGAAGCGAGACTTCACAGATACGCAGTATTTT | CASRKRDFTDTQYF
TRBJ2-1 | TRBD2 | TRBV11-1 | many | TGTGCCAGCAGCTTAGGGACTAGCGGGGGGGATGAGCAGTTCTTC | CASSLGTSGGDEQFF
TRBJ1-1 | TRBD1 | TRBV11-3 | many | TGTGCCAGCACCCCGACAGGGGACACTGAAGCTTTCTTT | CASTPTGDTEAFF
TRBJ2-1 | . | TRBV28 | few | TGTGCCAGCAGTTTTTGGGTGGGAAGGTACGGTGAGCAGTTCTTC | CASSFWVGRYGEQFF
TRBJ1-2 | . | TRBV9 | few | TGTGCCAACAGCGCCACAGAAGCCTCTGGCTACACCTTC | CANSATEASGYTF
TRBJ1-1 | . | TRBV24-1 | . | TGTGCCACCAGTGACCCGACCGCCGGCGGTGAAGCTTTCTTT | CATSDPTAGGEAFF
TRBJ1-1 | . | TRBV20-1 | many | TGCAGGACCATTGGACACTTGAACACTGAAGCTTTCTTT | CRTIGHLNTEAFF
TRBJ2-5 | . | TRBV5-6 | few | TGTGCCAGCAGCCCCCGGGACCCCTCGACCCAGTACTTC | CASSPRDPSTQYF
TRBJ2-3 | TRBD2 | TRBV9 | few | TGTGCCAGCAGCGTGAGAGGACTAGCGGATACGCAGTATTTT | CASSVRGLADTQYF
TRBJ1-2 | . | TRBV3-1 | . | TGTGCCAGCAGCCCCCCCCCTCTCCGGGGAGGGAACTATGGCTACACCTTC | CASSPPPLRGGNYGYTF
TRBJ2-3 | . | TRBV19 | few | TGTGCCAGTAGTATTACGGGGAGCACAGATACGCAGTATTTT | CASSITGSTDTQYF
TRBJ2-2 | . | TRBV11-3 | many | TGTGCCAGCAGCTTGGGAGCTACGAACACCGGGGAGCTGTTTTTT | CASSLGATNTGELFF
TRBJ1-1 | . | TRBV24-1 | . | TGTGCCAGCAGTTTAAATGATCTAATTAGGAACACTGAAGCTCTCTTT | CASSLNDLIRNTEALF
TRBJ2-7 | TRBD1 | TRBV11-1 | many | TGTGCCAGCAGCTTATTTACAGGGGGGTACGAGCAGTACTTC | CASSLFTGGYEQYF
TRBJ1-6 | TRBD1 | TRBV6-1 | many | TGTGCCAGCAGTGACGTCACGGACAGGGGGCTGATTGAGAATTCACCCCTCCACTTT | CASSDVTDRGLIENSPLHF
TRBJ1-2 | . | TRBV29-1 | many | TGCAGCGTCGTGACCGAAGGCCTTAACTATGGCTACACCTTC | CSVVTEGLNYGYTF
TRBJ2-7 | TRBD1 | TRBV6-2/TRBV6-3 | . | TGTGCCAGCAGAGGGGACAGGGAGGGTTACGAGCAGTACTTC | CASRGDREGYEQYF